This T cell receptor beta chain was recorded in a study of T cells expressing NK-cell markers. As for the study in general: Investigators obtained TCR beta repertoires from sorted CD3+CD56+NKG2C+, CD3+CD56+NKG2C- and CD3+CD56-NKG2C+ T cells.

Overall study results and limits: CD8+ T cells in six or seven donors included dominant NKG2C+ clonotypes at roughly 1.0-7.5%. For several donors, these clonotypes were likewise the leading ones in the CD3+CD56-NKG2C+ fraction. Clarity on HCMV specificity was lacking for the expanded NKG2C+ T cell clones.

TCRdb reprocessed the 5' RACE reads, keeping one entry per CDR3 protein, no DNA. Its table lists 200,000 to 300,000 distinct CDR3 sequences. Germline V gene lookup returns CDR1 ENHRY and CDR2 SYGVKD. The CDR3 extends over 16 amino acids. For this clonotype: Its antigen is currently unknown.

The chain has TRBV10-3 and TRBJ2-3; the D call of TRBD1 rests on TCRdb alone, since no DNA is present to check it. The sequencing input was blood T cells: a sorted CD56 or NKG2C T cell subset, CD4+ or CD8+ T cells, or bulk PBMC T cells (not recorded which). This receptor was identified in a woman between 18 and 69 years old in good health. The CDR3 spells CAISESRQGGIDTQYF.